The 8 T cell receptor beta chains reported below all come from one sample, sequenced in a study of T cells after yellow fever vaccination. MiXCR, run by TCRdb on the 5' RACE reads, gives a single entry per CDR3 protein. This sample has 100,000 to 150,000 distinct CDR3 sequences, with around 7.7% found just once. Specimen: CD4+ T cells sorted from PBMCs, collected approximately 11 days after the first yellow fever vaccination. These receptors originate from a man aged 18 to 30 who received the YFV17D yellow fever vaccine.

This clonotype was detected only a few times. The V gene is TRBV4-1, the J gene TRBJ2-6; a possible D gene is TRBD1 (6 bases). The CDR3 contains 17 residues. Germline CDR1 is MGHRA and CDR2 is YSYEKL. V was trimmed by 1 base and J by 0 bases, leaving 10 bases between them. The CDR3 bases are TGCGCCAGCAGCCAAGGGGGGCGGATCTCTGGGGCCAACGTCCTGACTTTC. Translated: CASSQGGRISGANVLTF.

This clonotype was seen a handful of times. The chain is built from TRBV7-7 and TRBJ2-6, with D perhaps assigned TRBD1 or TRBD2 (5 bases each). CDR3 length: 19 residues. Germline V gene lookup returns CDR1 SSHAT and CDR2 FNYEAQ (reference sequence). With 5 bases removed from V and 0 bases from J, the gap between germline ends came to 20 bases. This CDR3 reads CASSHGVLGTLSGANVLTF. The CDR3 DNA reads as TGTGCCAGCAGCCACGGGGTCTTGGGGACCCTCTCTGGGGCCAACGTCCTGACTTTC.

This clonotype was observed at least ten times. The V gene is TRBV5-1, the J gene TRBJ2-1, with 7 nucleotides matching TRBD1. This CDR3 has 13 amino acids. Germline V gene lookup returns CDR1 SGHRS and CDR2 YFSETQ. The trim removed 4 bases at V and 5 bases at J, leaving 3 bases unmatched. CDR3 nucleotide sequence: TGCGCCAGCAGCATTGGACAGGACAATGAGCAGTTCTTC. Translated, it gives CASSIGQDNEQFF. The whole variable domain, filled in from reference TRBV5-1 and TRBJ2-1, reads KAGVTQTPRYLIKTRGQQVTLSCSPISGHRSVSWYQQTPGQGLQFLFEYFSETQRNKGNFPGRFSGRQFSNSRSEMNVSTLELGDSALYLCASSIGQDNEQFFGPGTRLTVL.

This clonotype appeared many times. The chain employs TRBV20-1 and TRBJ1-6; D is undetermined. V shed 4 bases and J shed 3 bases, with 22 bases lying between them. The CDR3 runs 18 residues. Germline assignment: CDR1 DFQATT and CDR2 SNEGSKA (reference sequence). As DNA, the CDR3 is TGCAGTGCTATGGTTCCGTTAGAATGGGAACGCTATAATTCACCCCTCCACTTT. Its translation: CSAMVPLEWERYNSPLHF.

Note on this clonotype: A much more abundant neighbour one base away suggests this may be a read error. This chain links TRBV6-2 or TRBV6-3 with TRBJ2-1; TRBD2 matches 8 bases. The CDR3 has 15 amino acids. The germline V gene encodes CDR1 MNHEY and CDR2 SVGEGT. Here the CDR3 reads CASIYYDGGGNEQFF. CDR3 DNA: TGTGCCAGCATTTACTATGACGGGGGGGGAAATGAGCAGTTCTTC.

Remarks on this clonotype: One junction end disagrees with the germline gene, perhaps due to a read error. The chain carries TRBV7-7 and TRBJ2-2; either TRBD1 or TRBD2 may fit D (6 bases each). The germline V gene has CDR1 SSHAT and CDR2 FNYEAQ (reference sequence). The CDR3 consists of 15 residues. This CDR3 reads CASTSGARGTGELFF. For the CDR3, the DNA is TGTGCTAGCACCTCGGGGGCCCGGGGCACCGGGGAGCTGTTTTTT.

In its sample, this clonotype was seen a few times. This chain connects TRBV12-3 or TRBV12-4 to TRBJ2-7; 7 nucleotides line up with TRBD1. The J segment lost 6 bases and the V segment lost 3 bases, leaving 2 bases of the junction unmatched. The CDR3 spans 12 residues. CDR3 sequence (DNA): TGTGCCAGCAGTTTGTCAGGGGGCGAGCAGTACTTC. Protein sequence: CASSLSGGEQYF.

The table lists this clonotype with many counts. V and J are TRBV10-3 and TRBJ1-5; unclear D gene. This CDR3 contains 14 residues. The V and J ends lost 2 bases and 2 bases respectively, with 7 bases between them. Germline CDR1 is ENHRY and CDR2 is SYGVKD. CDR3 loop: CAISEGLGNQPQHF. The DNA for the CDR3 is TGTGCCATCAGTGAGGGCTTGGGCAATCAGCCCCAGCATTTT.